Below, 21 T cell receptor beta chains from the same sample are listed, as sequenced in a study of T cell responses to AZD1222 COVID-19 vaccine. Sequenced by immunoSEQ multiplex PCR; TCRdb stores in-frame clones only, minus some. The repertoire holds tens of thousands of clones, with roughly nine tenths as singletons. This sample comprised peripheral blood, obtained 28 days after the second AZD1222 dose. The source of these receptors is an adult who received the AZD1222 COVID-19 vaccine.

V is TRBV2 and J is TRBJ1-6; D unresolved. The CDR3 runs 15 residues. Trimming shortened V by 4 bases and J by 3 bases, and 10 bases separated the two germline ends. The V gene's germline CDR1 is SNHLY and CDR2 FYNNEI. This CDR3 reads CASSVGISYNSPLHF. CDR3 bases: TGTGCCAGCAGTGTCGGGATCAGCTATAATTCACCCCTCCACTTT.

CDR3 amino acids: CASLPTSGANVLTF. The CDR3 DNA is TGTGCCAGCCTCCCCACCTCTGGGGCCAACGTCCTGACTTTC. The chain joins TRBV19 to TRBJ2-6; D is unresolved. Trimming pared 9 bases from V and 0 bases from J, leaving 9 bases between. The CDR3 length is 14 residues. Per germline, CDR1 LNHDA and CDR2 SQIVND (reference sequence).

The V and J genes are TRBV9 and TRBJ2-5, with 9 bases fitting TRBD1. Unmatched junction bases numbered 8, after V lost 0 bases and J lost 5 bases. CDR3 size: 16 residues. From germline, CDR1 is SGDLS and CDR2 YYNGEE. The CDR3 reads CASSVGNTGGMETQYF. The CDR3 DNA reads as TGTGCCAGCAGCGTAGGTAATACAGGGGGCATGGAGACCCAGTACTTC.

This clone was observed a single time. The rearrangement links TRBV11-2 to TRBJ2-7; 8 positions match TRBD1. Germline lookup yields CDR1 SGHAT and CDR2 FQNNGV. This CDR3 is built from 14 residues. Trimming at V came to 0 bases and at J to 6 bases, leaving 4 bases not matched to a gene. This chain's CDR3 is CASSLDRGQVEQYF. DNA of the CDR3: TGTGCCAGCAGCTTAGATAGGGGACAGGTCGAGCAGTACTTC.

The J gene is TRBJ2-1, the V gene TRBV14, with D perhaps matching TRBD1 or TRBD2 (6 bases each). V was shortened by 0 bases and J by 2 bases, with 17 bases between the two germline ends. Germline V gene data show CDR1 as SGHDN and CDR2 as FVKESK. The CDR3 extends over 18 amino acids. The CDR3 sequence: CASSQDRGLAYPYNEQFF. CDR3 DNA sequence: TGTGCCAGCAGCCAAGACCGGGGGCTAGCCTACCCCTACAATGAGCAGTTCTTC.

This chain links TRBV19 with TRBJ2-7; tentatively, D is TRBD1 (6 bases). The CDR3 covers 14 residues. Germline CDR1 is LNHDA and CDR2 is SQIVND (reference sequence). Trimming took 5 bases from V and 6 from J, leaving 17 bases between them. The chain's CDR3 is CASSLPGQTGEQYF. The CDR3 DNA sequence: TGTGCCAGTAGTCTTCCCGGACAGACGGGCGAGCAGTACTTC.

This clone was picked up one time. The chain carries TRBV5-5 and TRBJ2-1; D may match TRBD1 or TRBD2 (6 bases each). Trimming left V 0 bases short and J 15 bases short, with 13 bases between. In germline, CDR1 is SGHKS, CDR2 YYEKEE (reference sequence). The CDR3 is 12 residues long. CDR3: CASSLGRGQPFF. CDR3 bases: TGTGCCAGCAGCTTGGGACGGGGGCAGCCGTTCTTC.

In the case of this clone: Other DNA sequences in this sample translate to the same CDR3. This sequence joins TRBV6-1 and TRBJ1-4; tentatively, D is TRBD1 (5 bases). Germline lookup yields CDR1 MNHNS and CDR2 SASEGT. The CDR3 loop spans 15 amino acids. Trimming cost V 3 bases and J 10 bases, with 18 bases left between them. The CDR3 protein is CASSEPGRDGGKLFF. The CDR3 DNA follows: TGTGCCAGCAGTGAGCCCGGAAGGGACGGCGGAAAACTGTTTTTT.

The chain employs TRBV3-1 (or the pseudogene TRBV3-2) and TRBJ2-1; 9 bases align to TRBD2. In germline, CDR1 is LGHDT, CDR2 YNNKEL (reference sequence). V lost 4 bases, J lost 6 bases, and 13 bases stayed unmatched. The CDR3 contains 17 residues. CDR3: CASSPQGTAGGRNEQFF. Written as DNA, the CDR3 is TGTGCCAGCAGCCCCCAGGGCACAGCGGGGGGTCGCAATGAGCAGTTCTTC.

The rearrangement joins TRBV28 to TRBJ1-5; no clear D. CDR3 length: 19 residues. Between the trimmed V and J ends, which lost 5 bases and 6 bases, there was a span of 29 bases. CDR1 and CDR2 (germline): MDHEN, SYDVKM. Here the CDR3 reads CASSNPAQYMGSFAQPQHF. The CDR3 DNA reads TGTGCCAGCAGTAACCCCGCTCAATATATGGGTAGCTTCGCTCAGCCCCAGCATTTT.

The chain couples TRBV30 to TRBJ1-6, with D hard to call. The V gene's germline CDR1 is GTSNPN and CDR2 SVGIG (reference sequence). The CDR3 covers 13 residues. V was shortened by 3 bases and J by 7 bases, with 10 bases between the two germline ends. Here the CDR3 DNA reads TGTGCCTGGAGGCTACACACCAATTCACCCCTCCACTTT. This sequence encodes CAWRLHTNSPLHF. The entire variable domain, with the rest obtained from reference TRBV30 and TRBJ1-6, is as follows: SQTIHQWPATLVQPVGSPLSLECTVEGTSNPNLYWYRQAAGRGLQLLFYSVGIGQISSEVPQNLSASRPQDRQFILSSKKLLLSDSGFYLCAWRLHTNSPLHFGNGTRLTVT.

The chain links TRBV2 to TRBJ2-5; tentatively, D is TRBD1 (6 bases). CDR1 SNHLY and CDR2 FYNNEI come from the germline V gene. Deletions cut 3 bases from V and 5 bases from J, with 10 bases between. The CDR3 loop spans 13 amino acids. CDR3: CASSDGQYETQYF. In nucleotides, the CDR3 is TGTGCCAGCAGTGACGGACAGTACGAGACCCAGTACTTC.

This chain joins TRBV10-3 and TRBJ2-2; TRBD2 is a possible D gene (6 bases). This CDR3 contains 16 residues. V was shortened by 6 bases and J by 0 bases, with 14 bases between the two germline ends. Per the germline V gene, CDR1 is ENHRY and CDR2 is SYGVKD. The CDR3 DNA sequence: TGTGCCATCAGCGCCCAGGGCGGGACGAACACCGGGGAGCTGTTTTTT. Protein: CAISAQGGTNTGELFF.

The DNA of the CDR3 is TGTGCCAGCTCACCGACAGGGGCTAGTACTGAAGCTTTCTTT. Its translation is CASSPTGASTEAFF. The chain uses TRBV18 and TRBJ1-1; 8 positions agree with TRBD1. Looked up from germline, CDR1 is KGHSH and CDR2 is LQKENI. V was pared by 3 bases and J by 5 bases, with 5 bases of the junction left unmatched. The CDR3 is 14 residues long. The variable domain in full, completed from reference TRBV18 and TRBJ1-1, reads NAGVMQNPRHLVRRRGQEARLRCSPMKGHSHVYWYRQLPEEGLKFMVYLQKENIIDESGMPKERFSAEFPKEGPSILRIQQVVRGDSAAYFCASSPTGASTEAFFGQGTRLTVV.

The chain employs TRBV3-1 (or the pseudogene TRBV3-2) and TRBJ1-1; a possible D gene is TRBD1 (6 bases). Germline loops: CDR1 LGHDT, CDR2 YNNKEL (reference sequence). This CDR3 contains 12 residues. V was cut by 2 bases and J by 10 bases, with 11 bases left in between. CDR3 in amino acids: CASSQYRGGAFF. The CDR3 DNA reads TGTGCCAGCAGCCAATACCGAGGGGGAGCTTTCTTT.

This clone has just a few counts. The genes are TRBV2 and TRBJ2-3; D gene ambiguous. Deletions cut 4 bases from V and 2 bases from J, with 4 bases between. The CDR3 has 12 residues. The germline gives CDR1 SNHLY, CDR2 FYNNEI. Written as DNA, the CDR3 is TGTGCCAGCAGTGTTATCACAGATACGCAGTATTTT. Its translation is CASSVITDTQYF.

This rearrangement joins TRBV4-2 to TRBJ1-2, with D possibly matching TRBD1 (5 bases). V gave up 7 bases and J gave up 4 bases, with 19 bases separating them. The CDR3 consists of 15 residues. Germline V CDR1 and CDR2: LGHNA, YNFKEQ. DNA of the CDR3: TGTGCCAGCAACCGAGAAGGGGCAGCTCTCTATGGCTACACCTTC. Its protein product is CASNREGAALYGYTF.

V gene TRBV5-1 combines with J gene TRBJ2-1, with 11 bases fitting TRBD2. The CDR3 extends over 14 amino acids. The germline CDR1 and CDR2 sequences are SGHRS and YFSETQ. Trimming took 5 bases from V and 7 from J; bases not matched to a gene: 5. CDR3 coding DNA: TGCGCCAGCAGGACTAGCGGGGCGGAGAATGAGCAGTTCTTC. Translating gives CASRTSGAENEQFF.

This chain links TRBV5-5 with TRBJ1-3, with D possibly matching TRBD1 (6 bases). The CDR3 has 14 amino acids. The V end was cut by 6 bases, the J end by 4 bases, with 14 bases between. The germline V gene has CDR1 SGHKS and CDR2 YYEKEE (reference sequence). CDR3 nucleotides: TGTGCCAGCAACAAGGGGGTTGAAGGAAACACCATATATTTT. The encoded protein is CASNKGVEGNTIYF.

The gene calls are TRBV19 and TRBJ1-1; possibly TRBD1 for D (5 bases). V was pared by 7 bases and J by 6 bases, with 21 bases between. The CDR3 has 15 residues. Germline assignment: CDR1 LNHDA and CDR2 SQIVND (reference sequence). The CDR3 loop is CASTRGGRGSPEAFF. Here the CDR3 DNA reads TGTGCCAGTACCCGAGGAGGCCGGGGGAGTCCTGAAGCTTTCTTT.

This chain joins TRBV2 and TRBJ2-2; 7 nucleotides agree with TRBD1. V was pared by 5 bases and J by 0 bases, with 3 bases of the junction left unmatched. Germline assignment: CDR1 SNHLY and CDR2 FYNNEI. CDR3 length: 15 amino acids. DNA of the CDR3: TGTGCCAGCAGTCGACAGGGCTCGAACACCGGGGAGCTGTTTTTT. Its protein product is CASSRQGSNTGELFF. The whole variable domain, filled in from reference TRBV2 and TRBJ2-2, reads EPEVTQTPSHQVTQMGQEVILRCVPISNHLYFYWYRQILGQKVEFLVSFYNNEISEKSEIFDDQFSVERPDGSNFTLKIRSTKLEDSAMYFCASSRQGSNTGELFFGEGSRLTVL.